This section outlines one T cell receptor beta chain sequence together with its context. These data come from a study of blood T cell repertoires in COVID-19. Overall study: In each case, the material was cDNA or gDNA derived from T cells, B-cell-depleted T cells, or PBMCs.

This CDR3 region has 16 residues. Germline CDR1 and CDR2: SGHNT and YYREEE (reference sequence). V lost 2 bases to trimming and J lost 1 base; unmatched junction nucleotides: 4. Repertoires were generated with immunoSEQ multiplex PCR, while TCRdb's copy carries only in-frame clones and drops some. This table has some 320,000 clones, 85% to 95% appearing once. Living in about 25 US areas, the participants were between roughly 18 and 90 years of age. Cohort allocation depended upon clinical history that participants reported. Shortly before study entry, within 2 weeks, exposed participants had met a COVID-19 case.

This receptor was taken from a woman in her twenties or thirties who had been exposed to COVID-19. The material sequenced was PBMCs or T cells enriched from blood (not recorded which). The chain joins TRBV5-4 to TRBJ2-1; 9 bases fit TRBD2. DNA for the CDR3: TGTGCCAGCAGCTTTAGCGGGGGAGAATCCTACAATGAGCAGTTCTTC. This gives the protein CASSFSGGESYNEQFF.